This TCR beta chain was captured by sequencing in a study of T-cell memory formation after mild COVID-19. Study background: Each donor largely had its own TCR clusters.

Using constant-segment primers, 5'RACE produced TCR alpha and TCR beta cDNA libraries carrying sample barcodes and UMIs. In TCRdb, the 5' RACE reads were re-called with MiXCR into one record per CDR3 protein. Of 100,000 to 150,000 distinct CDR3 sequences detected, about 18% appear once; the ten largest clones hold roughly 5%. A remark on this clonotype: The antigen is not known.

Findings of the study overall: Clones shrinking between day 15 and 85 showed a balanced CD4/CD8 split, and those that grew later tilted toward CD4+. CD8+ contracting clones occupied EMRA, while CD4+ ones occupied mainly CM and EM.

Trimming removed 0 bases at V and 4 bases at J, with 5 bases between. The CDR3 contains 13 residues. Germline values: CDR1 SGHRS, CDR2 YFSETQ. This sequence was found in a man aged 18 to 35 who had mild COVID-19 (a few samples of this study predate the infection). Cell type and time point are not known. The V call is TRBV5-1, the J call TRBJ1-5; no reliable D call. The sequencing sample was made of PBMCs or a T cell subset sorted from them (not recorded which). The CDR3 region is CASSLAMNQPQHF. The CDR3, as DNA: TGCGCCAGCAGCTTGGCCATGAATCAGCCCCAGCATTTT.